This T cell receptor (beta chain) emerged from a study of shared clonotypes between healthy human individuals. Notes on the study in general: The rarefaction results pointed to incomplete sorted-subset sequencing despite large depth.

CD45RO-negative, CCR7-selected cells formed the naive CD8 fraction, which excluded terminally differentiated effector memory CD45RA+ cells. CDR1 and CDR2 (germline): SNHLY, FYNNEI. Trimming took off 2 bases at V and 7 bases at J, with 11 bases between the two ends. This CDR3 contains 13 residues. This clone has only a few counts. Its antigen is undetermined. Samples underwent the assay at deep level. Per the original methods: Owing to the provision of junction-only sequences devoid of quality scores by immunoSEQ, filtering differed. Assay used: immunoSEQ multiplex PCR; TCRdb lists only in-frame clones, some missing. V and J calls plus clone size are reproduced from that table; the DNA served to infer D and trimming. The repertoire consists of roughly 2.1 million clones, with 93% occurring once and the leading ten covering about 1.8%.

This TCR derives from a man between 18 and 35 years old in good health. Some clones in this sample may be carry-over from other donors' samples. The specimen was naive CD8+ T cells from PBMCs. The chain uses TRBV2 and TRBJ1-1, with D tentatively TRBD1 (5 bases). The CDR3 protein is CASSELAGSEAFF. Here the CDR3 DNA reads TGTGCCAGCAGTGAACTGGCAGGGAGTGAAGCTTTCTTT.